This is a list of T cell receptor beta chains from one sample in a study of beta chain features in type 1 diabetes. Sequenced by immunoSEQ multiplex PCR; TCRdb stores in-frame clones only, minus some. The table includes fewer than 350,000 clones, roughly 8% detected once. Sequencing was done on a sample of central memory CD4+ T cells from blood. The receptors originated from a woman aged 18-29 years in good health. CDR3s include the opening cysteine and the closing phenylalanine or tryptophan. The order of the fields is CDR3 protein, J gene, V gene.

CASSLKASVAYNEQFF | TRBJ2-1 | TRBV19
CASSSGQGDSPLHF | TRBJ1-6 | TRBV7-9
CASSFRGNQPQHF | TRBJ1-5 | TRBV27
CATLLGSATDTQYF | TRBJ2-3 | TRBV28
CASSQEGDGWNTEAFF | TRBJ1-1 | TRBV4-1
CASIRDRNTEAFF | TRBJ1-1 | TRBV2
CASATDRYGYTF | TRBJ1-2 | TRBV7-8
CASSYGGTGTEAFF | TRBJ1-1 | TRBV6-5
CASSEWGLNTIYF | TRBJ1-3 | TRBV5-6
CASSPPGNPFNEQFF | TRBJ2-1 | TRBV11-3